Listed below are T cell receptor beta chains from one sample, sequenced in a study of Graves' ophthalmopathy and Graves' hyperthyroidism. TCRdb re-called the multiplex PCR reads through MiXCR, storing one row per CDR3 protein. Of 600,000 to 950,000 distinct CDR3 sequences listed, roughly two fifths are singletons. Sequenced: peripheral blood. These receptors all stem from an adult man with Graves' ophthalmopathy. Each CDR3 is given with its conserved first and last residue. The D gene is left open where the match is weak. Clone size, where shown, is once, few, many, or a class for clones that have expanded.

len	v_gene	d_gene	j_gene	abundance	CDR3nt	CDR3aa
14	TRBV7-9	.	TRBJ2-5	many	TGTGCCAGCAGCGCTCGACAGCCCCTAGAGACCCAGTACTTC	CASSARQPLETQYF
13	TRBV29-1	.	TRBJ1-3	many	TGCAGCGTTGATGACAGGTCTGGAAACACCATATATTTT	CSVDDRSGNTIYF
16	TRBV10-3	.	TRBJ1-2	.	TGTGCCAGCAGGACCATAGAGGCCCAGGGTGATTATGGCTACACCTTC	CASRTIEAQGDYGYTF
11	TRBV7-9	.	TRBJ1-1	.	TGTGCCAGCAGCATCGGACAGGAAGCTTTCTTT	CASSIGQEAFF
14	TRBV7-9	.	TRBJ1-4	.	TGTGCCAGCAGCTTAGGCGGGGTATCCGAAAAACTGTTTTTT	CASSLGGVSEKLFF
14	TRBV7-9	TRBD1	TRBJ1-2	few	TGTGCCAGCAGCCAGATGGACAGGGAGCATGGCTACACCTTC	CASSQMDREHGYTF
13	TRBV2	.	TRBJ1-1	.	TGTGCCAGCAGTTTAACGGACAGCGCTGAAGCTTTCTTT	CASSLTDSAEAFF
14	TRBV24-1	.	TRBJ1-2	few	TGTGCCACCAGTTCGGGCACCGCCTTCTATGGCTACACCTTC	CATSSGTAFYGYTF
13	TRBV19	.	TRBJ1-1	many	TGTGCCAGTAGTATCTCTCTGAACACTGAAGCTTTCTTT	CASSISLNTEAFF
14	TRBV29-1	TRBD1	TRBJ2-7	.	TGCAGCGTACGGACAGGGGGCTTCACCTACGAGCAGTACTTC	CSVRTGGFTYEQYF
13	TRBV29-1	.	TRBJ1-1	many	TGCAGCGTTGAACAGGGTTTTGACACTGAAGCTTTCTTT	CSVEQGFDTEAFF
15	TRBV29-1	TRBD1	TRBJ2-5	.	TGCAGCGTGGTAACCGGGACAGGGGGCGCCGAGACCCAGTACTTC	CSVVTGTGGAETQYF
15	TRBV7-3	.	TRBJ2-2	.	TGTGCCAGCAGCGCAACAGGGCTTGGCACCGGGGAGCTGTTTTTT	CASSATGLGTGELFF
15	TRBV19	.	TRBJ2-7	.	TGTGCCAGTAGCCCGGATCTAGGGTCCCCGTACGAGCAGTACTTC	CASSPDLGSPYEQYF
13	TRBV20-1	.	TRBJ2-7	.	TGCAGTGCCCGTCGGGACCCATCCTACGAGCAGTACTTC	CSARRDPSYEQYF
13	TRBV2	.	TRBJ1-3	.	TGTGCCAGCAGGCAGGGTTTAGGAAACACCATATATTTT	CASRQGLGNTIYF
15	TRBV9	.	TRBJ1-1	.	TGTGCCAGCAGCCTGTCCAGCGGAGTGAACACTGAAGCTTTCTTT	CASSLSSGVNTEAFF
13	TRBV20-1	.	TRBJ1-4	.	TGCAGTGCCCCAGGGGTGGCTAATGAAAAACTGTTTTTT	CSAPGVANEKLFF
14	TRBV7-9	.	TRBJ1-4	.	TGTGCCAGCAGGTGGGGGGGCGCGGGAGAAAAACTGTTTTTT	CASRWGGAGEKLFF
16	TRBV7-8	TRBD1	TRBJ2-7	.	TGCGCCAGCAGCCAGGCCCTAGGACAGGGGACTACCGAGCAGTACTTC	CASSQALGQGTTEQYF
14	TRBV10-2	TRBD1	TRBJ1-5	.	TGCGCCAGCAGGAGGACAGGGCAAAATCAGCCCCAGCATTTT	CASRRTGQNQPQHF
15	TRBV7-9	.	TRBJ2-2	.	TGTGCCAGCACCCCCCCCCGCTCTATATCCGGGGAGCTGTTTTTT	CASTPPRSISGELFF
15	TRBV25-1	TRBD1	TRBJ1-2	.	TGTGCCAGCAGTGCCCTGGGACAGTCGCCCTATGGCTACACCTTC	CASSALGQSPYGYTF
12	TRBV25-1	.	TRBJ2-5	.	TGTGCCAGCGGGGGGTCCCAAGAGACCCAGTACTTC	CASGGSQETQYF
14	TRBV5-1	.	TRBJ1-5	.	TGCGCCAGCAGCTTCTGGGGTGGCAATCAGCCCCAGCATTTT	CASSFWGGNQPQHF
14	TRBV29-1	.	TRBJ1-1	.	TGCAGCGTTGAAGATTGGGACTGGAACACTGAAGCTTTCTTT	CSVEDWDWNTEAFF
14	TRBV15	.	TRBJ2-5	many	TGTGCCACCAGCAGAGAGGACACGAGGGAGACCCAGTACTTC	CATSREDTRETQYF
13	TRBV20-1	.	TRBJ2-7	.	TGCAGTGCCAGCAGCCCCCGGGGTCGGCAGCAGTACTTC	CSASSPRGRQQYF
13	TRBV7-9	.	TRBJ2-7	.	TGTGCCAGCAGCTTAGACAGTGCTCACGAGCAGTACTTC	CASSLDSAHEQYF
13	TRBV7-9	.	TRBJ1-1	.	TGTGCCAGCTCGACAGATATGAACACTGAAGCTTTCTTT	CASSTDMNTEAFF
16	TRBV2	TRBD1	TRBJ1-2	.	TGTGCCAGCAGTCTCAACGCGGCAGGGGGCTACTATGGCTACACCTTC	CASSLNAAGGYYGYTF
16	TRBV20-1	.	TRBJ1-5	.	TGCAGTGCTAGAGATTTTGGCCAGGGGATTGATCAGCCCCAGCATTTT	CSARDFGQGIDQPQHF
17	TRBV6-1	TRBD1	TRBJ1-2	few	TGTGCCAGCAGTGCCACAGGGGGGATAGCTAGTAACTATGGCTACACCTTC	CASSATGGIASNYGYTF
11	TRBV20-1	.	TRBJ2-5	.	TGCAGTGCTTCCGGTGAAGAGACCCAGTACTTC	CSASGEETQYF
13	TRBV7-2	.	TRBJ1-1	few	TGTGCCAGCAGCTTATTCCCTCTCACTGAAGCTTTCTTT	CASSLFPLTEAFF
15	TRBV25-1	TRBD1	TRBJ2-2	.	TGTGCCAGCAGCCCGGACAGGGTAAACACCGGGGAGCTGTTTTTT	CASSPDRVNTGELFF
14	TRBV4-3	.	TRBJ2-5	.	TGCGCCAGCAGCCAGTCTCAGGGTGGGGAGACCCAGTACTTC	CASSQSQGGETQYF
14	TRBV9	.	TRBJ1-6	many	TGTGCCAGCAGCCAAGTTACTGGCCTCGTGACCCTCCACTTT	CASSQVTGLVTLHF
18	TRBV12-3/TRBV12-4	TRBD2	TRBJ2-5	.	TGTGCCAGCAGTTTACCCCGGACTAGCGGGGAATTACAAGAGACCCAGTACTTC	CASSLPRTSGELQETQYF
13	TRBV29-1	.	TRBJ1-1	many	TGCAGCGTTTACGGGTACAGGGACACTGAAGCTTTCTTT	CSVYGYRDTEAFF
10	TRBV7-9	.	TRBJ1-1	many	TGTGCCGGACGGGCAACTGAAGCTTTCTTT	CAGRATEAFF
12	TRBV20-1	.	TRBJ2-5	many	TGCAGTGCTAGAGATGAGGGGGAGACCCAGTACTTC	CSARDEGETQYF
17	TRBV14	TRBD1	TRBJ1-2	.	TGTGCCAGCAGCCAAGGACAGGGGCCCCCCTCTTTCTATGGCTACACCTTC	CASSQGQGPPSFYGYTF
11	TRBV20-1	.	TRBJ1-4	.	TGCAGTGCTAGGGCCGGTGAAAAACTGTTTTTT	CSARAGEKLFF
11	TRBV25-1	.	TRBJ2-2	.	TGTGCCAGCAAGGGTTTGGGGGAGCTGTTTTTT	CASKGLGELFF
12	TRBV11-2	.	TRBJ2-6	.	TGTGCCAGCAACCATGGGGACAACGTCCTGACTTTC	CASNHGDNVLTF
17	TRBV7-6	TRBD1	TRBJ2-5	.	TGTGTCAGCAGCCTCGGCCAGGACAGGGGTCGTGGGGAGACCCAGTACTTC	CVSSLGQDRGRGETQYF
13	TRBV7-9	.	TRBJ2-6	.	TGTGCCAGCAGCTGGGAGGGGGCCAACGTCCTGACTTTC	CASSWEGANVLTF
17	TRBV10-3	TRBD1	TRBJ2-1	.	TGTGCCATCAGTGAGCCGAGGCCGGGACAGGGTTACAATGAGCAGTTCTTC	CAISEPRPGQGYNEQFF
14	TRBV11-2	.	TRBJ1-2	many	TGTGCCAGCAGCTTAGGGCTATCAAACTATGGCTACACCTTC	CASSLGLSNYGYTF
15	TRBV9	.	TRBJ1-1	few	TGTGCCAGCAGCGTTACTGGCAGTGTGAACACTGAAGCTTTCTTT	CASSVTGSVNTEAFF
13	TRBV29-1	.	TRBJ1-1	.	TGCAGCGTAGGACCGCGGATGAACACTGAAGCTTTCTTT	CSVGPRMNTEAFF
14	TRBV2	.	TRBJ1-2	many	TGTGCCAGCAGACGCCAATCGACTAACTATGGCTACACCTTC	CASRRQSTNYGYTF
11	TRBV20-1	.	TRBJ1-1	many	TGCAGTGCTTGGGACATCGGAGGAGCTTTCTTT	CSAWDIGGAFF